This passage covers 28 T cell receptor beta chains from one sample sequenced in a study of cytomegalovirus exposure and HLA in healthy donors. The PCR employed 60 Vbeta primers together with 13 Jbeta primers. Profiled with immunoSEQ multiplex PCR; TCRdb holds only in-frame clones, not every one. The table shows 150,000 to 200,000 clones, with roughly 80% occurring only once. Sequencing was performed on PBMCs. These receptors originate from a male donor in good health and CMV-seronegative.

A single count supports this clone. This CDR3 is CASSIDLGESEKLFF. CDR3 coding DNA: TGTGCCAGTAGTATAGATCTCGGTGAGAGTGAAAAACTGTTTTTT. This chain uses TRBV19 with TRBJ1-4; D is unclear. Germline CDR1 LNHDA, CDR2 SQIVND (reference sequence). V shed 0 bases and J shed 7 bases, with 12 bases lying between them. The CDR3 is made up of 15 amino acids. The variable domain in full, with the rest retrieved from reference TRBV19 and TRBJ1-4, is DGGITQSPKYLFRKEGQNVTLSCEQNLNHDAMYWYRQDPGQGLRLIYYSQIVNDFQKGDIAEGYSVSREKKESFPLTVTSAQKNPTAFYLCASSIDLGESEKLFFGSGTQLSVL.

The genes are TRBV5-1 and TRBJ1-2; 8 nucleotides align to TRBD1. The V segment lost 4 bases and the J segment 4 bases; nucleotides outside the gene matches: 3. There are 13 residues in the CDR3. Germline V gene data show CDR1 as SGHRS and CDR2 as YFSETQ. CDR3: CASSQGQAYGYTF. CDR3 DNA sequence: TGCGCCAGCAGCCAGGGACAGGCCTATGGCTACACCTTC. Full variable domain (missing parts from reference TRBV5-1 and TRBJ1-2): KAGVTQTPRYLIKTRGQQVTLSCSPISGHRSVSWYQQTPGQGLQFLFEYFSETQRNKGNFPGRFSGRQFSNSRSEMNVSTLELGDSALYLCASSQGQAYGYTFGSGTRLTVV.

The rearrangement links TRBV18 to TRBJ1-2; weak D call: TRBD1 (5 bases). V lost 1 base and J 5 bases, leaving 8 bases between the germline ends. The CDR3 runs 13 residues. Germline CDR1 is KGHSH and CDR2 is LQKENI. CDR3 nucleotides: TGTGCCAGCTCACCACGGGGGGAGTATGGCTACACCTTC. Translating gives CASSPRGEYGYTF. Based on the CDR3 plus reference TRBV18 and TRBJ1-2, the full variable domain is NAGVMQNPRHLVRRRGQEARLRCSPMKGHSHVYWYRQLPEEGLKFMVYLQKENIIDESGMPKERFSAEFPKEGPSILRIQQVVRGDSAAYFCASSPRGEYGYTFGSGTRLTVV.

Of note for this clone: The same CDR3 can be traced to other DNA sequences in this sample. The rearrangement uses TRBV19 and TRBJ1-1; the D gene is possibly TRBD1 (5 bases). The CDR3 contains 12 residues. The V and J ends lost 10 bases and 2 bases respectively, with 11 bases between them. CDR1 and CDR2 from the germline V gene are LNHDA and SQIVND (reference sequence). CDR3: CATDGHNTEAFF. CDR3 DNA sequence: TGTGCCACCGACGGACATAACACTGAAGCTTTCTTT. Based on the CDR3 plus reference TRBV19 and TRBJ1-1, the full variable domain is DGGITQSPKYLFRKEGQNVTLSCEQNLNHDAMYWYRQDPGQGLRLIYYSQIVNDFQKGDIAEGYSVSREKKESFPLTVTSAQKNPTAFYLCATDGHNTEAFFGQGTRLTVV.

V and J are TRBV28 and TRBJ2-1, with TRBD1 as a possible D gene (5 bases). In germline, CDR1 is MDHEN, CDR2 SYDVKM. This CDR3 is built from 14 residues. V was pared by 7 bases and J by 2 bases, with 12 bases between. CDR3 DNA sequence: TGTGCCAGCACCCCCGACAGAACCTACAATGAGCAGTTCTTC. This encodes CASTPDRTYNEQFF.

V and J are TRBV7-2 and TRBJ2-1; 12 bases match TRBD2. CDR1 and CDR2 (germline): SGHTA, FQGNSA. Unmatched junction bases numbered 1, after V lost 0 bases and J lost 4 bases. The CDR3 length is 16 residues. The CDR3 is CASSLAGTSGYNEQFF. The CDR3 nucleotides read TGTGCCAGCAGCTTAGCCGGGACTAGCGGGTACAATGAGCAGTTCTTC.

The chain has TRBV7-2 and TRBJ1-5; D may be TRBD1 (5 bases). The CDR3 contains 15 residues. V lost 2 bases and J 7 bases, leaving 15 bases between the germline ends. Germline assignment: CDR1 SGHTA and CDR2 FQGNSA. The CDR3: CASSLNGGDVQPQHF. Written as DNA, the CDR3 is TGTGCCAGCAGCTTAAATGGGGGGGATGTCCAGCCCCAGCATTTT.

This clone has more than one count but fewer than ten. This chain connects TRBV28 to TRBJ2-7; 13 bases line up with TRBD2. Unmatched junction bases numbered 3, after V lost 2 bases and J lost 5 bases. This CDR3 region has 15 residues. Germline V gene sequence: CDR1 MDHEN, CDR2 SYDVKM. This chain's CDR3 is CASSLGGTSGNEQYF. DNA for the CDR3: TGTGCCAGCAGTTTAGGCGGGACTAGCGGGAACGAGCAGTACTTC.

The V gene is TRBV4-1, the J gene TRBJ2-1; 9 positions match TRBD2. Germline CDR1 MGHRA, CDR2 YSYEKL. The CDR3 is 18 residues long. The trim removed 0 bases at V and 6 bases at J, leaving 12 bases unmatched. CDR3 residues: CASSQDSPVAGAPNEQFF. The CDR3 bases are TGCGCCAGCAGCCAAGATTCACCTGTAGCGGGGGCGCCCAATGAGCAGTTCTTC.

The V call is TRBV12-5, the J call TRBJ2-5, with D tentatively TRBD1 (7 bases). The J call is doubtful: the DNA matches TRBJ2-7 better. CDR1 is LGHNT, CDR2 FRNRAP, per germline. The CDR3 contains 14 residues. CDR3 nucleotides: TGTGCTAGTGGTTTGTGGCAGGGGGGACGCGAGCAGTACTTC. It yields the protein CASGLWQGGREQYF.

The table lists this clone with a few counts. J is TRBJ1-2 and V is TRBV6-5; D is undetermined. Germline V gene sequence: CDR1 MNHEY, CDR2 SVGAGI. The CDR3 totals 15 residues. V was shortened by 6 bases and J by 4 bases, with 18 bases between the two germline ends. CDR3 loop: CASRRGSEGSYGYTF. DNA for the CDR3: TGTGCCAGCAGGCGCGGGAGCGAAGGTAGCTATGGCTACACCTTC.

CDR3 in DNA: TGTGCCAGCAGTGAATTATACAGCCAATACGAGCAGTACTTC. Translation: CASSELYSQYEQYF. The rearrangement uses TRBV6-1 and TRBJ2-7; D ambiguous. The CDR3 has 14 amino acids. CDR1 is MNHNS and CDR2 is SASEGT in the germline V gene. Trimming shortened V by 2 bases and J by 4 bases, and 12 bases separated the two germline ends.

This clone was seen only a few times. The J gene is TRBJ1-5, the V gene TRBV7-2, with TRBD1 identical over 10 bases. Looked up from germline, CDR1 is SGHTA and CDR2 is FQGNSA. V gave up 5 bases and J gave up 5 bases; unmatched junction bases: 3. This CDR3 comprises 14 residues. This CDR3 reads CASSPDRGHQPQHF. The DNA of the CDR3 is TGTGCCAGCAGCCCCGACAGGGGGCATCAGCCCCAGCATTTT.

A note on this clone: This sample includes further DNA sequences coding for the same CDR3. V and J are TRBV19 and TRBJ2-3; 7 nucleotides match TRBD1. The CDR3 spans 15 residues. The V segment lost 6 bases and the J segment 1 base; nucleotides outside the gene matches: 7. Germline-derived CDR1 and CDR2 are LNHDA and SQIVND (reference sequence). For the CDR3, the DNA is TGTGCCAGTAGCAGAGGGGGACAGCGCACAGATACGCAGTATTTT. It specifies CASSRGGQRTDTQYF.

The chain joins TRBV5-1 to TRBJ2-5; TRBD2 matches 10 bases. Germline V gene sequence: CDR1 SGHRS, CDR2 YFSETQ. The CDR3 has 18 residues. The ends lost 3 bases at V and 3 bases at J; junction bases unmatched: 14. This CDR3 reads CASSSPGAGGTKEETQYF. The CDR3 DNA is TGCGCCAGCAGCTCCCCGGGAGCGGGGGGGACAAAAGAAGAGACCCAGTACTTC.

The CDR3 loop is CASSRTGSSYEQYF. The DNA for the CDR3 is TGCGCCAGCAGCCGGACAGGGAGCTCCTACGAGCAGTACTTC. J is TRBJ2-7 and V is TRBV5-1; 8 nucleotides match TRBD1. The CDR3 covers 14 residues. V dropped 4 bases and J dropped 0; count of bases not matched to a gene: 3. Germline V gene lookup returns CDR1 SGHRS and CDR2 YFSETQ.

The genes are TRBV9 and TRBJ2-3; 7 bases fit TRBD2. Germline loops: CDR1 SGDLS, CDR2 YYNGEE. This CDR3 is 13 amino acids long. J was trimmed by 5 bases and V by 6 bases; bases with no gene match: 6. The CDR3 spells CASKGGGEDTQYF. CDR3 nucleotide sequence: TGTGCCAGCAAGGGCGGGGGTGAAGATACGCAGTATTTT.

The chain combines TRBV7-2 with TRBJ2-2, with 8 bases identical to TRBD2. Germline loops: CDR1 SGHTA, CDR2 FQGNSA. This CDR3 contains 13 residues. V lost 6 bases, J lost 3 bases, and 0 bases stayed unmatched. This CDR3 is CASRLADTGELFF. CDR3 coding DNA: TGTGCCAGCAGACTAGCGGACACCGGGGAGCTGTTTTTT.

J is TRBJ1-2 and V is TRBV20-1; D ambiguous. This CDR3 is built from 11 residues. The germline V gene has CDR1 DFQATT and CDR2 SNEGSKA (reference sequence). Trimming removed 0 bases at V and 5 bases at J, with 4 bases between. CDR3 sequence reads: CSARDSYGYTF. The CDR3 DNA reads as TGCAGTGCTAGAGATTCTTATGGCTACACCTTC.

The V call is TRBV6-1, the J call TRBJ1-2; the D gene is possibly TRBD1 (6 bases). The CDR3 spans 13 residues. V dropped 6 bases and J dropped 6 bases, with 14 bases sitting between them. Germline CDR1 is MNHNS and CDR2 is SASEGT. This chain's CDR3 is CASRRVGADGYTF. The DNA for the CDR3 is TGTGCCAGCAGGAGGGTGGGGGCCGATGGCTACACCTTC.

The chain links TRBV19 to TRBJ1-3, with D possibly matching TRBD1 (5 bases). Trimming stripped 3 bases from V and 2 bases from J, with 8 bases between. Germline CDR1 is LNHDA and CDR2 is SQIVND (reference sequence). The CDR3 runs to 14 residues. This CDR3 reads CASSMGGTGNTIYF. CDR3 DNA: TGTGCCAGTAGTATGGGGGGGACTGGAAACACCATATATTTT.

This chain connects TRBV6-1 to TRBJ2-1, with D unclear. This CDR3 has 13 amino acids. The germline gives CDR1 MNHNS, CDR2 SASEGT. The V gene lost 1 base and the J gene lost 8 bases, with 9 bases spanning the gap. The chain's CDR3 is CASSEGTAYEQFF. The CDR3 DNA reads as TGTGCCAGCAGTGAAGGAACAGCATATGAGCAGTTCTTC.

This rearrangement joins TRBV5-6 to TRBJ2-7, with 7 bases matching TRBD1. The CDR3 runs to 13 residues. Germline CDR1 reads SGHDT; CDR2 reads YYEEEE. V trimming: 4 bases; J trimming: 1 base; junction bases outside the gene matches: 2. This CDR3 reads CASSTGQSYEQYF. The CDR3, as DNA: TGTGCCAGCAGCACGGGACAGTCCTACGAGCAGTACTTC. Drawing the rest from reference TRBV5-6 and TRBJ2-7, the complete variable domain is DAGVTQSPTHLIKTRGQQVTLRCSPKSGHDTVSWYQQALGQGPQFIFQYYEEEERQRGNFPDRFSGHQFPNYSSELNVNALLLGDSALYLCASSTGQSYEQYFGPGTRLTVT.

The chain links TRBV6-4 to TRBJ2-3, with 7 bases lining up with TRBD1. The CDR3 length is 14 residues. Germline V gene lookup returns CDR1 MRHNA and CDR2 SNTAGT. V gave up 5 bases and J gave up 2 bases; unmatched junction bases: 4. The chain's CDR3 is CASSLTGNTDTQYF. CDR3 DNA: TGTGCCAGCAGTTTGACAGGGAACACAGATACGCAGTATTTT.

The rearrangement links TRBV29-1 to TRBJ2-3; 7 nucleotides agree with TRBD2. The CDR3 extends over 14 amino acids. The V gene end was trimmed by 3 bases and the J gene end by 1 base; junction bases not matched to a gene: 4. Germline V gene data show CDR1 as SQVTM and CDR2 as ANQGSEA. The CDR3: CSVDRSGGTDTQYF. CDR3 in DNA: TGCAGCGTTGACCGAAGCGGGGGCACAGATACGCAGTATTTT.

This sequence joins TRBV7-2 and TRBJ1-2; no clear D. The CDR3 runs to 14 residues. Germline-derived CDR1 and CDR2 are SGHTA and FQGNSA. V was clipped by 1 base and J by 2 bases, with 8 bases between them. In nucleotides, the CDR3 is TGTGCCAGCAGCTTAGGGGTAGCCAACTATGGCTACACCTTC. It translates to CASSLGVANYGYTF.

This chain links TRBV5-4 with TRBJ1-2; TRBD1 aligns across 11 bases. CDR1 and CDR2 (germline): SGHNT, YYREEE (reference sequence). CDR3 length: 15 residues. The trim removed 3 bases at V and 4 bases at J, leaving 5 bases unmatched. Here the CDR3 DNA reads TGTGCCAGCAGCTCCCGGACAGGGGGCCCCTATGGCTACACCTTC. It translates to CASSSRTGGPYGYTF.

The rearrangement uses TRBV9 and TRBJ1-1, with D possibly TRBD1 on 5 matching bases. Trimming shortened V by 0 bases and J by 4 bases, and 10 bases separated the two germline ends. Germline CDR1 and CDR2: SGDLS and YYNGEE. This CDR3 region has 14 residues. In DNA, the CDR3 is TGTGCCAGCAGCGTAGGAGGTACAGGCACTGAAGCTTTCTTT. Its protein is CASSVGGTGTEAFF.